This is a list of T cell receptor beta chains from one sample in a study of blood T cell repertoires in COVID-19. Sequencing used immunoSEQ multiplex PCR; TCRdb keeps in-frame clones, though not all of them. The sample has roughly 250,000 clones, 70% to 90% seen once. The specimen sequenced was peripheral blood. The origin of the receptors is a woman between 50 and 59 years old with acute or convalescent COVID-19. CDR3s include the opening cysteine and the closing phenylalanine or tryptophan. A D gene is named only where the DNA matches it firmly. A row's size may be missing; if present it is once, few, many or a size class.

V	J	length	D	size	CDR3	DNA
TRBV9	TRBJ1-4	16	NA	NA	CASSVAEGSTNEKLFF	TGTGCCAGCAGCGTAGCGGAGGGATCTACTAATGAAAAACTGTTTTTT
TRBV7-9	TRBJ1-5	15	NA	NA	CASSFSTSSGQPQHF	TGTGCCAGCAGCTTCTCGACCTCATCGGGTCAGCCCCAGCATTTT
TRBV7-9	TRBJ2-5	14	NA	NA	CASSPQANQETQYF	TGTGCCAGCAGCCCCCAAGCTAACCAAGAGACCCAGTACTTC
TRBV6-1	TRBJ1-5	17	TRBD1	NA	CASSEGTGVGFRQPQHF	TGTGCCAGCAGTGAAGGGACAGGGGTCGGATTCCGTCAGCCCCAGCATTTT
TRBV13	TRBJ2-3	14	TRBD1	NA	CASSFGQGADTQYF	TGTGCCAGCAGCTTCGGACAGGGGGCTGATACGCAGTATTTT
TRBV10-3	TRBJ2-5	14	TRBD2	NA	CATISGRGGETQYF	TGTGCCACAATAAGCGGGAGGGGTGGAGAGACCCAGTACTTC
TRBV11-2	TRBJ1-6	17	NA	NA	CASSLEFFQGMNSPLHF	TGTGCCAGCAGCTTAGAATTTTTTCAGGGGATGAATTCACCCCTCCACTTT
TRBV12-3/TRBV12-4	TRBJ2-7	11	NA	NA	CASSAYSEQYF	TGTGCCAGCAGTGCTTACAGCGAGCAGTACTTC
TRBV6-5	TRBJ2-1	15	TRBD2	NA	CASSPLAGPYNEQFF	TGTGCCAGCAGTCCCCTAGCGGGGCCTTACAATGAGCAGTTCTTC
TRBV5-6	TRBJ2-7	18	TRBD2	NA	CASSLSLGLAGLPYEQYF	TGTGCCAGCAGCTTGAGTCTTGGCCTAGCGGGACTACCCTACGAGCAGTACTTC
TRBV6-5	TRBJ2-7	13	TRBD2	NA	CASKGRGNGEQYF	TGTGCCAGCAAGGGGAGGGGAAACGGTGAGCAGTACTTC
TRBV5-6	TRBJ1-1	13	NA	once	CASSLVGETEAFF	TGTGCCAGCAGCTTGGTCGGGGAAACTGAAGCTTTCTTT
TRBV5-8	TRBJ2-3	15	TRBD1	NA	CASSLWGQRTDTQYF	TGTGCCAGCAGCTTGTGGGGACAGCGCACAGATACGCAGTATTTT
TRBV4-2	TRBJ1-4	16	TRBD1	NA	CASSQASGGGDEKLFF	TGTGCCAGCAGTCAGGCATCAGGGGGCGGTGATGAAAAACTGTTTTTT
TRBV9	TRBJ2-7	14	TRBD2	NA	CASSWGRGGYEQYF	TGTGCCAGCTCGTGGGGGAGGGGAGGCTACGAGCAGTACTTC
TRBV7-8	TRBJ2-1	14	NA	NA	CASSLRLVYNEQFF	TGTGCCAGCAGCCTTCGACTTGTATACAATGAGCAGTTCTTC
TRBV7-2	TRBJ2-3	14	TRBD2	NA	CASTSGTSGSSQYF	TGTGCCAGCACCTCAGGGACTAGCGGGAGCTCGCAGTATTTT
TRBV9	TRBJ2-1	15	NA	NA	CASSQTGQTYNEQFF	TGTGCCAGCAGCCAAACCGGACAAACCTACAATGAGCAGTTCTTC
TRBV28	TRBJ2-7	15	TRBD1	NA	CASGQTGGRIYEQYF	TGTGCCAGCGGACAAACAGGGGGCCGAATCTACGAGCAGTACTTC
TRBV21-1	TRBJ1-4	16	NA	NA	CASSKGGGPIGEKLFF	TGTGCCAGCAGCAAAGGGGGGGGACCCATAGGGGAAAAACTGTTTTTT
TRBV6-5	TRBJ2-7	13	NA	NA	CASSPDSLHPQYF	TGTGCCAGCAGTCCGGACTCCCTCCACCCGCAGTACTTC
TRBV11-2	TRBJ2-2	17	TRBD2	NA	CASSQGLLRGGTGELFF	TGTGCCAGCAGCCAAGGACTCCTTCGGGGAGGGACCGGGGAGCTGTTTTTT
TRBV6-2/TRBV6-3	TRBJ2-7	15	TRBD2	NA	CASSYTSGSTYEQYF	TGTGCCAGCAGTTATACTAGCGGGAGCACCTACGAGCAGTACTTC